Listed below are T cell receptor beta chains from one sample, sequenced in a study of blood T cell repertoires in COVID-19. Data came from immunoSEQ multiplex PCR; TCRdb stores just in-frame clones and leaves some out. The sample carries roughly 230,000 clones, roughly 90% recorded once. Sequences were obtained from PBMCs or T cells enriched from blood (not recorded which). All receptors derive from a woman in her twenties or thirties with acute COVID-19. The CDR3 runs from the conserved cysteine through the conserved F or W. The D gene is left open where the match is weak. Clone size appears in some rows only: once, few, many, or a class for an expanded clone.

>-|TRBV30|-|TRBJ1-6
CAWGPGVDSPLHF
TGTGCCTGGGGTCCAGGGGTAGATTCACCCCTCCACTTT
>TRBD2|TRBV25-1|-|TRBJ2-3
CASSGISGSDTQYF
TGTGCCAGCAGTGGAATTAGCGGGTCAGATACGCAGTATTTT
>-|TRBV2|many|TRBJ1-1
CASSGLGPEAFF
TGTGCCAGCAGTGGGCTGGGCCCTGAAGCTTTCTTT
>-|TRBV5-5|-|TRBJ1-1
CASSLVPGHVYTEAFF
TGTGCCAGCAGCTTGGTTCCGGGACATGTGTACACTGAAGCTTTCTTT
>-|TRBV19|-|TRBJ1-5
CASSRSSGANQPQHF
TGTGCCAGTAGTAGAAGCTCAGGGGCCAATCAGCCCCAGCATTTT
>-|TRBV18|-|TRBJ2-2
CASSPFGTTNTGELFF
TGTGCCAGCTCACCCTTCGGGACAACGAACACCGGGGAGCTGTTTTTT
>-|TRBV14|-|TRBJ1-2
CASSQAGYYGYTF
TGTGCCAGCAGCCAAGCAGGTTACTATGGCTACACCTTC
>-|TRBV7-2|-|TRBJ2-7
CASSLPGLRSYEQYF
TGTGCCAGCAGCCTCCCGGGACTCCGCTCCTACGAGCAGTACTTC
>TRBD2|TRBV7-3|-|TRBJ2-3
CASSLSGGADTQYF
TGTGCCAGCAGCTTAAGCGGGGGGGCCGATACGCAGTATTTT
>TRBD1|TRBV30|-|TRBJ1-5
CAWTGQGGQPQHF
TGTGCCTGGACGGGACAGGGGGGCCAGCCCCAGCATTTT
>TRBD1|TRBV19|-|TRBJ1-4
CASSAPGQGVEKLFF
TGTGCCAGTAGTGCTCCGGGACAGGGCGTTGAAAAACTGTTTTTT
>TRBD1|TRBV29-1|-|TRBJ1-5
CSVGDSYNQPQHF
TGCAGCGTTGGGGACAGCTACAATCAGCCCCAGCATTTT
>TRBD1|TRBV7-6|-|TRBJ1-4
CASSLDTAGGSGEKLFF
TGTGCCAGCAGCTTAGACACCGCAGGGGGCTCGGGGGAAAAACTGTTTTTT
>-|TRBV30|-|TRBJ2-4
CAWSVAGLGVQYF
TGTGCCTGGAGTGTGGCAGGGCTTGGGGTTCAGTACTTC
>-|TRBV7-2|-|TRBJ1-5
CASSHSTGGVPQHF
TGTGCCAGCAGCCATAGCACCGGAGGGGTACCCCAGCATTTT
>-|TRBV24-1|-|TRBJ1-2
CATSDLRGGYTF
TGTGCCACCAGTGATTTGCGCGGTGGCTACACCTTC
>-|TRBV14|once|TRBJ2-3
CASSQDRDRLTDTQYF
TGTGCCAGCAGCCAAGATCGAGACAGACTCACAGATACGCAGTATTTT
>-|TRBV2|-|TRBJ1-5
CASKKGGYSNQPQHF
TGTGCCAGCAAGAAGGGAGGGTATAGCAATCAGCCCCAGCATTTT
>TRBD1|TRBV7-8|-|TRBJ2-7
CASSSGRDSPIYEQYF
TGTGCCAGCAGCTCGGGCCGGGACAGCCCGATATACGAGCAGTACTTC
>TRBD2|TRBV6-6|-|TRBJ2-3
CASSPRFSGASTDTQYF
TGTGCCAGCAGTCCCCGCTTTAGCGGGGCGAGCACAGATACGCAGTATTTT
>-|TRBV5-6|-|TRBJ2-1
CASSSRGTRSNEQFF
TGTGCCAGCAGCTCCCGCGGTACTAGGAGCAATGAGCAGTTCTTC
>-|TRBV6-5|-|TRBJ1-1
CASSRRVTGNTEAFF
TGTGCCAGCAGCCGAAGGGTAACAGGGAACACTGAAGCTTTCTTT
>TRBD2|TRBV5-6|-|TRBJ2-7
CASSLAGGGSTYEQYF
TGTGCCAGCAGCTTGGCCGGCGGGGGTTCCACCTACGAGCAGTACTTC
>-|TRBV28|-|TRBJ1-3
CASTPHDGPRDTIYF
TGTGCCAGCACCCCACATGACGGACCGAGGGACACCATATATTTT
>-|TRBV7-6|-|TRBJ2-1
CASSRDISGGNEQFF
TGTGCCAGCAGCAGGGACATTTCGGGGGGCAATGAGCAGTTCTTC
>-|TRBV15|once|TRBJ2-2
CATSRDEEGAFAGELFF
TGTGCCACCAGCAGAGATGAGGAGGGGGCTTTCGCCGGGGAGCTGTTTTTT
>TRBD1|TRBV9|once|TRBJ2-7
CASSRTGTGEQYF
TGTGCCAGCAGCCGGACAGGGACGGGGGAGCAGTACTTC
>TRBD2|TRBV5-1|-|TRBJ2-3
CASSLGLAGGAAQYF
TGCGCCAGCAGCTTGGGACTAGCGGGGGGTGCAGCGCAGTATTTT
>-|TRBV7-9|-|TRBJ1-1
CASGIRVGNTEAFF
TGTGCCAGCGGGATCAGGGTTGGGAACACTGAAGCTTTCTTT
>-|TRBV30|-|TRBJ2-7
CAWSPHPYEQYF
TGTGCCTGGAGCCCACACCCCTACGAGCAGTACTTC
>TRBD1|TRBV30|-|TRBJ1-1
CAWSVPRTGRTNEAFF
TGTGCCTGGAGTGTACCCAGGACAGGGCGAACGAATGAAGCTTTCTTT
>-|TRBV19|-|TRBJ1-6
CASSIDGGVNSPLHF
TGTGCCAGTAGTATTGATGGGGGCGTGAATTCACCCCTCCACTTT
>-|TRBV10-3|-|TRBJ2-7
CATIQTGTGDEQYF
TGTGCCACCATCCAAACAGGGACCGGGGACGAGCAGTACTTC